Listed here are 10 T cell receptor beta chains from one sample, sequenced in a study of STAT5B mutations in CD4+ large granular lymphocyte leukemia. Sequencing was performed with immunoSEQ multiplex PCR; in TCRdb, only in-frame clones are kept and a portion is missing. The sample lists 20,000 or so clones, approximately 88% seen once, with around 13% in the top ten. Specimen: CD4+ T cells from blood buffy coats. Receptor source: a human donor in good health.

J is TRBJ2-2 and V is TRBV30; D uncertain. V dropped 3 bases and J dropped 1 base, with 9 bases sitting between them. The V gene's germline CDR1 is GTSNPN and CDR2 SVGIG (reference sequence). The CDR3 totals 14 residues. In nucleotides, the CDR3 is TGTGCCTGGAGCCGTGCGTTGAACACCGGGGAGCTGTTTTTT. This codes for CAWSRALNTGELFF.

V gene TRBV5-6 combines with J gene TRBJ2-1; TRBD2 agrees at 9 bases. Germline CDR1 reads SGHDT; CDR2 reads YYEEEE. The CDR3 totals 15 residues. J gave up 7 bases and V 4 bases, and 9 bases lay outside the gene matches. CDR3 nucleotides: TGTGCCAGCAGCAGGGTAGCGGGAGCCCGTAATGAGCAGTTCTTC. Protein sequence: CASSRVAGARNEQFF.

The rearrangement joins TRBV10-1 to TRBJ2-1; the D call may be TRBD1 or TRBD2 (6 bases each). The CDR3 is 15 amino acids. Trimming shortened V by 3 bases and J by 8 bases, and 17 bases separated the two germline ends. Germline V CDR1 and CDR2: WNHNN, SYGVQD (reference sequence). The CDR3 DNA sequence: TGCGCCAGCAGTGATTACGGGGGCGTTAGGGATGAGCAGTTCTTC. It codes for CASSDYGGVRDEQFF.

This rearrangement joins TRBV28 to TRBJ2-7, with 8 bases matching TRBD1. Trimming removed 5 bases from V and 5 bases from J; junction bases left unmatched: 11. CDR1 is MDHEN and CDR2 is SYDVKM in the germline V gene. The CDR3 is 15 residues long. CDR3 residues: CASSLPQGARNEQYF. In DNA form, the CDR3 reads TGTGCCAGCAGTCTACCTCAGGGGGCGAGGAACGAGCAGTACTTC.

This chain links TRBV19 with TRBJ2-4, with 11 positions matching TRBD1. Unmatched junction bases numbered 6, after V lost 5 bases and J lost 6 bases. The CDR3 sequence is 15 residues long. Per the germline V gene, CDR1 is LNHDA and CDR2 is SQIVND (reference sequence). In DNA, the CDR3 is TGTGCCAGTAGTCCCTCCGGGACAGGGGGAAACATTCAGTACTTC. Translation gives CASSPSGTGGNIQYF.

This clone was counted only a few times. J is TRBJ1-5 and V is TRBV18, with 10 nucleotides matching TRBD1. Trimming cost V 0 bases and J 7 bases; bases outside gene matches: 6. CDR1 is KGHSH, CDR2 LQKENI, per germline. This CDR3 comprises 16 residues. The CDR3 loop is CASSPPMTGGRQPQHF. The CDR3, as DNA: TGTGCCAGCTCACCACCGATGACAGGGGGCCGACAGCCCCAGCATTTT.

This sequence joins TRBV30 and TRBJ2-7, with 8 bases fitting TRBD1. Per the germline V gene, CDR1 is GTSNPN and CDR2 is SVGIG (reference sequence). This CDR3 is built from 14 residues. Trimming at V came to 2 bases and at J to 2 bases, leaving 5 bases not matched to a gene. The CDR3 nucleotides read TGTGCCTGGAGTATGGGACAGGCTACCTACGAGCAGTACTTC. This sequence encodes CAWSMGQATYEQYF.

The chain links TRBV25-1 to TRBJ1-2, with 7 bases identical to TRBD1. There are 13 residues in the CDR3. Germline CDR1 MGHDK, CDR2 SYGVNS. Trimming at V came to 7 bases and at J to 2 bases, leaving 4 bases not matched to a gene. CDR3 protein: CASNRDSNYGYTF. CDR3 bases: TGTGCCAGCAACCGGGACAGCAACTATGGCTACACCTTC.

The V and J genes are TRBV7-9 and TRBJ2-7, with 8 bases matching TRBD2. Germline values: CDR1 SEHNR, CDR2 FQNEAQ (reference sequence). This CDR3 contains 13 residues. Trimming cost V 5 bases and J 7 bases; bases outside gene matches: 7. The DNA for the CDR3 is TGTGCCAGCAGCCCGGGGACTAGATATGAGCAGTACTTC. Residues: CASSPGTRYEQYF.

This clone was counted between two and nine times. The chain recombines TRBV6-5 with TRBJ1-1, with D perhaps TRBD1 (6 bases). Germline V lookup: CDR1 MNHEY, CDR2 SVGAGI. V lost 5 bases and J 1 base, leaving 8 bases between the germline ends. This CDR3 contains 13 residues. The CDR3 protein is CASSRTENTEAFF. The CDR3 nucleotides are TGTGCCAGCAGTCGGACAGAGAACACTGAAGCTTTCTTT.